The source of this TCR beta chain is a study of Ad26.COV2.S vaccination and SARS-CoV-2 variants. Study context: In the COV1001 trial, the donor was in the Ad26.COV2.S arm.

Treatment given: roughly 19 received Ad26.COV2.S at low or high dose, single or two shots; a few received placebo; per-sample allocation not given. Collection of the samples took place on day 63 after the first injection of vaccine or placebo. This clone was detected only a few times. Profiled with immunoSEQ multiplex PCR; TCRdb holds only in-frame clones, not every one. In the table there are about 350,000 clones, roughly nine tenths of which are singletons. The CDR3 sequence is 13 residues long. V was cut by 4 bases and J by 0 bases, with 7 bases left in between. This chain connects TRBV12-3 or TRBV12-4 to TRBJ2-7; D uncertain. The receptor was isolated from a person aged 18 to 59 who received the Ad26.COV2.S COVID-19 vaccine or a placebo. This sample comprised peripheral blood, obtained in a trial of Ad26.COV2.S vaccine versus placebo. The CDR3: CASSSPSSYEQYF. The CDR3 nucleotides read TGTGCCAGCAGTTCTCCCAGCTCCTACGAGCAGTACTTC.